The clone carrying this TCR beta chain was counted a few times. The antigen is undetermined. Healthy Caucasian donors formed the entire cohort. The CDR3 is 12 amino acids. Germline assignment: CDR1 WSHSY and CDR2 SAAADI. Trimming cost V 4 bases and J 4 bases, with 6 bases left between them. These data originate in a study of identical twins. Study-level results: Researchers caution that invariant MAIT and iNKT cells could partly confound zero-insertion analyses.

The authors used template switching to add a universal primer site and gave cDNA unique molecular identifiers. Each CDR3 protein is one row after TCRdb ran MiXCR on the 5' RACE reads. This sample has about 890,000 distinct CDR3 sequences, with about 12% found just once. The sample also formed part of further work on yellow fever vaccine responses in identical twins. That investigation notes: Convergence reportedly seemed to mark part of the twins' vaccine T cell response, with personalization marking the rest.

The chain uses TRBV10-2 and TRBJ2-3; D not certain. The origin of this receptor is a woman in her late teens or twenties in good health. Source material: PBMCs. The CDR3 DNA follows: TGCGCCAGCAGTGTACGTTCAGATACGCAGTATTTT. Amino acids: CASSVRSDTQYF.